Below are 17 T cell receptor beta chains sequenced from a single sample in a study of T-cell memory formation after mild COVID-19. TCRdb reprocessed the 5' RACE reads with MiXCR, giving one entry per CDR3 protein. The repertoire holds approximately 150,000 distinct CDR3 sequences, with approximately 14% as singletons. The sample was PBMCs or a T cell subset sorted from them (not recorded which). These receptors all stem from an adult woman who had mild COVID-19 (a few samples of this study predate the infection). Cell type and time point are not known.

The chain couples TRBV7-6 to TRBJ2-1; 8 bases match TRBD2. CDR1 is SGHVS, CDR2 FNYEAQ, per germline. V was pared by 2 bases and J by 3 bases, with 12 bases of the junction left unmatched. The CDR3 has 18 residues. The CDR3 DNA sequence: TGTGCCAGCAGCTTACGGCCCCATTGGAGCGGGAGCTACAATGAGCAGTTCTTC. Translating it yields CASSLRPHWSGSYNEQFF.

Only a few counts were recorded for this clonotype. The chain joins TRBV7-3 to TRBJ2-2; D is uncertain. Germline loops: CDR1 SGHTA, CDR2 FQGTGA. This CDR3 is 18 amino acids long. V dropped 5 bases and J dropped 0 bases, with 19 bases sitting between them. This CDR3 reads CASSPTLPLSPNTGELFF. The DNA of the CDR3 is TGTGCCAGCAGCCCAACCCTCCCATTAAGCCCGAACACCGGGGAGCTGTTTTTT.

The chain uses TRBV12-3 or TRBV12-4 and TRBJ1-5; D is undetermined. With 6 bases removed from V and 4 bases from J, the gap between germline ends came to 10 bases. There are 13 residues in the CDR3. In DNA form, the CDR3 reads TGTGCCAGCAGCACGGAAGAAAATCAGCCCCAGCATTTT. Translation: CASSTEENQPQHF.

The chain combines TRBV7-6 with TRBJ2-3; a weak D match, TRBD2 (6 bases). The V and J ends lost 5 bases and 3 bases respectively, with 6 bases between them. This CDR3 contains 12 residues. CDR1 is SGHVS, CDR2 FNYEAQ, per germline. The CDR3 sequence: CASSGGTDTQYF. The DNA of the CDR3 is TGTGCCAGCAGCGGGGGGACAGATACGCAGTATTTT.

Note on this clonotype: This may be a read error, as it is one base from a much larger clone. The chain joins TRBV2 to TRBJ2-7; D remains ambiguous. The CDR3 contains 12 residues. V dropped 2 bases and J dropped 4 bases, with 6 bases sitting between them. Germline V gene lookup returns CDR1 SNHLY and CDR2 FYNNEI. CDR3 DNA: TGTGCCAGCAGTGAAATTGTTTACGAGCAGTACTTC. This gives the protein CASSEIVYEQYF. The whole variable domain, filled in from reference TRBV2 and TRBJ2-7, reads EPEVTQTPSHQVTQMGQEVILRCVPISNHLYFYWYRQILGQKVEFLVSFYNNEISEKSEIFDDQFSVERPDGSNFTLKIRSTKLEDSAMYFCASSEIVYEQYFGPGTRLTVT.

This clonotype was seen more than once but under ten times. The chain has TRBV12-3 or TRBV12-4 and TRBJ2-3; D might be TRBD2 (6 bases). The length of the CDR3 is 15 residues. Between the trimmed V and J ends, which lost 0 bases and 6 bases, there was a span of 13 bases. CDR3 in DNA: TGTGCCAGCAGTTTAGCGCGGCGGGGTGGTGATACGCAGTATTTT. Encoded protein: CASSLARRGGDTQYF.

This clonotype occurred a few times. DNA of the CDR3: TGCAGCGTTGAAGGTACAGGGACCTACGAGCAGTACTTC. Protein product: CSVEGTGTYEQYF. The chain joins TRBV29-1 to TRBJ2-7; possible D gene TRBD1, 6 bases. The V end was cut by 1 base, the J end by 2 bases, with 9 bases between. The CDR3 is made up of 13 amino acids. CDR1 and CDR2 from the germline V gene are SQVTM and ANQGSEA.

At least ten counts were recorded for this clonotype. The J gene is TRBJ2-7, the V gene TRBV10-2; no reliable D call. Trimming left V 4 bases short and J 2 bases short, with 9 bases between. Germline V lookup: CDR1 WSHSY, CDR2 SAAADI. The CDR3 covers 13 residues. The CDR3 loop is CASSGPPTYEQYF. In DNA, the CDR3 is TGCGCCAGCAGTGGACCGCCAACCTACGAGCAGTACTTC.

Only a few counts were recorded for this clonotype. The chain joins TRBV4-3 to TRBJ2-2, with TRBD2 identical over 12 bases. The CDR3 is 19 amino acids. V lost 2 bases, J lost 0 bases, and 7 bases stayed unmatched. Germline V CDR1 and CDR2: LGHNA, YSLEER. In DNA, the CDR3 is TGCGCCAGCAGCCAATATTTACTAGCGGGAGGCCCGAACACCGGGGAGCTGTTTTTT. Amino acid sequence: CASSQYLLAGGPNTGELFF.

Here the CDR3 DNA reads TGTGCCAGCACCGAAGAACGGCTCAGCGCCACAGATACGCAGTATTTT. Translated: CASTEERLSATDTQYF. The chain couples TRBV12-3 or TRBV12-4 to TRBJ2-3; D ambiguous. V lost 7 bases, J lost 2 bases, and 19 bases lay in between. The CDR3 runs to 16 residues.

The chain uses TRBV5-1 and TRBJ2-1; D is unclear. The CDR3 contains 12 residues. Per the germline V gene, CDR1 is SGHRS and CDR2 is YFSETQ. V lost 4 bases and J 6 bases, leaving 8 bases between the germline ends. CDR3 region: CASSISLNEQFF. The CDR3 region has the DNA TGCGCCAGCAGCATCAGCCTCAATGAGCAGTTCTTC.

The table lists this clonotype with a few counts. The gene calls are TRBV6-5 and TRBJ2-5; no clear D. Germline lookup yields CDR1 MNHEY and CDR2 SVGAGI. This CDR3 is built from 14 residues. Trimming took 3 bases from V and 1 from J, leaving 9 bases between them. The CDR3 coding sequence is TGTGCCAGCAGTTATTTTCCAGCCCAAGAGACCCAGTACTTC. Protein sequence: CASSYFPAQETQYF.

CDR3 DNA: TGTGCCAGCAGCTCCGGGACGAATACGCAGTATTTT. Its translation: CASSSGTNTQYF. This sequence joins TRBV7-9 and TRBJ2-3, with D perhaps TRBD1 or TRBD2 (5 bases each). V was cut by 4 bases and J by 7 bases, with 9 bases left in between. Germline-derived CDR1 and CDR2 are SEHNR and FQNEAQ (reference sequence). The CDR3 is made up of 12 amino acids.

J is TRBJ2-7 and V is TRBV20-1; 11 bases align to TRBD2. The V gene end was trimmed by 5 bases and the J gene end by 0 bases; junction bases not matched to a gene: 15. Germline V gene sequence: CDR1 DFQATT, CDR2 SNEGSKA (reference sequence). This CDR3 comprises 18 residues. The CDR3 DNA follows: TGCAGTGCTTCAATGGGGACTAGCGGCCTCTTTTTCTCCTACGAGCAGTACTTC. Protein: CSASMGTSGLFFSYEQYF.

The chain is built from TRBV11-2 and TRBJ2-7; possible D gene TRBD1, 7 bases. This CDR3 comprises 15 residues. The V gene's germline CDR1 is SGHAT and CDR2 FQNNGV. V was clipped by 3 bases and J by 2 bases, with 14 bases between them. In nucleotides, the CDR3 is TGTGCCAGCAGCTTCGTGGAGGGACAGCCCTACGAGCAGTACTTC. It translates to CASSFVEGQPYEQYF.

The chain combines TRBV5-1 with TRBJ1-1; TRBD1 matches 10 bases. The CDR3 length is 16 residues. In germline, CDR1 is SGHRS, CDR2 YFSETQ. V shed 4 bases, J shed 1 base, and the junction held 7 bases outside the gene matches. The CDR3 loop reads CASSPGDRGQNTEAFF. CDR3 coding DNA: TGCGCCAGCAGCCCGGGGGACAGGGGCCAGAACACTGAAGCTTTCTTT.

This clonotype was detected only a few times. The V and J genes are TRBV3-1 and TRBJ2-5; possibly TRBD1 for D (5 bases). Deletions cut 1 base from V and 7 bases from J, with 16 bases between. The CDR3 contains 15 residues. Germline loops: CDR1 LGHDT, CDR2 YNNKEL (reference sequence). The CDR3 loop is CASSQAEGLQVTQYF. The CDR3 coding sequence is TGTGCCAGCAGCCAAGCGGAAGGTCTACAGGTGACCCAGTACTTC.